This T cell receptor beta chain stems from a study of cytomegalovirus exposure and HLA in healthy donors. General study points: Per a prior analysis, the majority of TCR beta V segments were productive roughly 90% or roughly 30% of the time. Later analysis showed most CMV-associated TCR beta chains appearing HLA-restricted.

PCR amplification relied on 60 Vbeta primers (plus 13 Jbeta primers). Clones were read by immunoSEQ multiplex PCR, and TCRdb kept only the in-frame ones, dropping some. The sample records about 150,000 clones, around 80% being singletons. CDR3 length equals 15 residues. CDR1 is SGDLS, CDR2 YYNGEE, per germline. V gave up 2 bases and J gave up 2 bases; unmatched junction bases: 7. Details on this clone: Antigen: not known.

The sample taken for sequencing was PBMCs. This sequence was found in a woman aged 50 to 60 in good health and CMV-seropositive. V gene TRBV9 combines with J gene TRBJ2-7; TRBD1 aligns across 7 bases. CDR3 sequence (DNA): TGTGCCAGCAGCGTGACCGGGACAGCCCCCTACGAGCAGTACTTC. Residues: CASSVTGTAPYEQYF. Based on the CDR3 plus reference TRBV9 and TRBJ2-7, the full variable domain is DSGVTQTPKHLITATGQRVTLRCSPRSGDLSVYWYQQSLDQGLQFLIQYYNGEERAKGNILERFSAQQFPDLHSELNLSSLELGDSALYFCASSVTGTAPYEQYFGPGTRLTVT.